The 26 T cell receptor beta chains reported below all come from one sample, sequenced in a study of T-cell memory formation after mild COVID-19. TCRdb re-called the 5' RACE reads through MiXCR, storing one row per CDR3 protein. The sample shows roughly 110,000 distinct CDR3 sequences, over 15% of them seen only once. Sequences were obtained from PBMCs or a T cell subset sorted from them (not recorded which). Receptors were obtained from an adult woman who had mild COVID-19 (a few samples of this study predate the infection). Cell type and time point are not known.

This rearrangement joins TRBV21-1 to TRBJ2-1; the listed D gene, TRBD1, was not tested against the DNA. TRBV21-1 is a known pseudogene. This CDR3 is 17 amino acids long. CDR3: CASSKDHGQGVYNEQFF. CDR3 in DNA: TGTGCCAGCAGCAAAGACCACGGACAGGGAGTTTACAATGAGCAGTTCTTC.

V is TRBV30 and J is TRBJ2-3; TRBD2 might be the D (5 bases). Germline CDR1 GTSNPN, CDR2 SVGIG (reference sequence). This CDR3 has 15 amino acids. The ends were cut back, 4 bases at V and 2 bases at J, with 16 bases in the middle. CDR3 region: CAWIPRERNTDTQYF. The CDR3 DNA sequence: TGTGCCTGGATTCCGCGTGAGCGGAACACAGATACGCAGTATTTT.

This rearrangement joins TRBV12-2 to TRBJ1-5; no DNA check was done on the table's D call, TRBD1. TRBV12-2 is listed as a pseudogene. This CDR3 is built from 17 residues. CDR3 amino acids: CASRHVRGLGSNQPQHF. CDR3 coding DNA: TGTGCAAGTCGCCACGTCAGGGGGCTGGGGAGCAATCAGCCCCAGCATTTT.

In its sample, this clonotype was seen a few times. As DNA, the CDR3 is TGTGCCAACCAGCGGGGGGGCAGAAATGAGCAGTTCTTC. This translates into CANQRGGRNEQFF. The rearrangement uses TRBV2 and TRBJ2-1; 10 bases map to TRBD2. Germline CDR1 SNHLY, CDR2 FYNNEI. Germline trimming cut 10 bases from V and 7 bases from J; bases unmatched to any gene: 7. The CDR3 is made up of 13 amino acids.

This clonotype was found a few times. The CDR3 loop reads CASSSGWQGGNEQFF. CDR3 bases: TGCGCCAGCAGCTCCGGATGGCAGGGGGGGAATGAGCAGTTCTTC. J is TRBJ2-1 and V is TRBV5-1; D could derive from TRBD1 or TRBD2 (7 bases each). The V end was cut by 3 bases, the J end by 7 bases, with 17 bases between. This CDR3 comprises 15 residues. Germline loops: CDR1 SGHRS, CDR2 YFSETQ.

Details on this clonotype: The junction does not match germline at one end; this may be a read error. This sequence joins TRBV4-3 and TRBJ1-4; no definite D call. This CDR3 has 16 amino acids. Per the germline V gene, CDR1 is LGHNA and CDR2 is YSLEER. The CDR3 DNA is TGCGCCAGCAGCCAAGATGAAGGAGAAACTAATGAGAAACTGTTTTTT. Protein product: CASSQDEGETNEKLFF.

Ten or more counts support this clonotype. This chain joins TRBV30 and TRBJ2-1; the match to TRBD2 covers 9 bases. CDR3 length: 17 residues. Per germline, CDR1 GTSNPN and CDR2 SVGIG (reference sequence). V lost 4 bases and J lost 0; bases outside the gene matches: 10. DNA for the CDR3: TGTGCCTGGACAGGTGTTGCTAGCGGGGTCTCCTACAATGAGCAGTTCTTC. Protein product: CAWTGVASGVSYNEQFF.

The chain uses TRBV5-1 and TRBJ1-6; no reliable D call. Germline V gene data show CDR1 as SGHRS and CDR2 as YFSETQ. Trimming cost V 0 bases and J 6 bases, with 7 bases left between them. The CDR3 has 14 amino acids. CDR3 loop: CASSLDSSNSPLHF. The CDR3, as DNA: TGCGCCAGCAGCTTGGACAGCTCTAATTCACCCCTCCACTTT.

This clonotype appeared many times. The rearrangement links TRBV12-3 or TRBV12-4 to TRBJ2-7; the D gene is possibly TRBD2 (5 bases). The CDR3 loop spans 11 amino acids. Trimming pared 6 bases from V and 6 bases from J, leaving 9 bases between. DNA for the CDR3: TGTGCCAGCAGCCATGCGGGCGAGCAGTACTTC. The encoded protein is CASSHAGEQYF.

The sample holds one count of this clonotype. The V call is TRBV6-6, the J call TRBJ2-2, with unresolved D. Trimming removed 7 bases at V and 3 bases at J, with 6 bases between. This CDR3 is 12 amino acids long. In germline, CDR1 is MNHNY, CDR2 SVGAGI (reference sequence). The CDR3 region has the DNA TGTGCCAGCACTTTACACACCGGGGAGCTGTTTTTT. This translates into CASTLHTGELFF.

This clonotype was seen a few times. This chain links TRBV29-1 with TRBJ2-7; D not resolved. The germline V and J ends were trimmed by 5 bases and 3 bases, with 8 bases remaining between them. CDR1 and CDR2 from the germline V gene are SQVTM and ANQGSEA. The CDR3 runs to 11 residues. The CDR3: CSVLGLYEQYF. In DNA, the CDR3 is TGCAGCGTTTTGGGTCTCTACGAGCAGTACTTC.

This clonotype was recorded a few times. The rearrangement links TRBV29-1 to TRBJ2-7; tentative D call: TRBD2 (6 bases). Germline V lookup: CDR1 SQVTM, CDR2 ANQGSEA. This CDR3 is built from 15 residues. Trimming removed 1 base at V and 0 bases at J, with 13 bases between. DNA of the CDR3: TGCAGCGTTGAAGCGGAGGGGTGGTCCTCCTACGAGCAGTACTTC. Translated: CSVEAEGWSSYEQYF.

This clonotype was found many times. The rearrangement uses TRBV7-8 and TRBJ2-7, with a possible D match to TRBD1 (5 bases). This CDR3 spans 12 amino acids. Per germline, CDR1 SGHVS and CDR2 FQNEAQ. With 5 bases removed from V and 4 bases from J, the gap between germline ends came to 9 bases. This CDR3 is CASSPSGYEQYF. DNA for the CDR3: TGTGCCAGCAGCCCGTCAGGGTACGAGCAGTACTTC.

This clonotype was counted between two and nine times. CDR3 protein: CSGGPFETFF. CDR3 in DNA: TGCAGTGGGGGGCCCTTCGAAACTTTCTTT. The V call is TRBV20-1, the J call TRBJ1-1; D is perhaps TRBD1 (6 bases). Germline V lookup: CDR1 DFQATT, CDR2 SNEGSKA (reference sequence). The V gene lost 7 bases and the J gene lost 12 bases, with 15 bases spanning the gap. The CDR3 sequence is 10 residues long.

The sample holds a few counts of this clonotype. Relative to the germline gene, one junction end is altered; a read error may explain this. The chain joins TRBV29-1 to TRBJ1-1; no firm D call. Germline values: CDR1 SQVTM, CDR2 ANQGSEA. The CDR3 has 8 residues. CDR3 nucleotide sequence: TGCAGCGTCGGAGGGTCTATCTTT. Translating it yields CSVGGSIF.

The rearrangement uses TRBV7-9 and TRBJ2-1; no clear D gene. Trimming stripped 7 bases from V and 8 bases from J, with 18 bases between. Germline CDR1 reads SEHNR; CDR2 reads FQNEAQ (reference sequence). CDR3 length: 14 amino acids. In DNA, the CDR3 is TGTGCCAGCATGGTCGTCAATAGAGACGATGAGCAGTTCTTC. Encoded protein: CASMVVNRDDEQFF.

This chain uses TRBV7-6 with TRBJ2-1, with 7 bases that match TRBD1. The CDR3 loop spans 14 amino acids. V was clipped by 5 bases and J by 3 bases; unmatched bases: 4. Germline CDR1 reads SGHVS; CDR2 reads FNYEAQ. The CDR3 loop reads CASSQRTGYNEQFF. CDR3 nucleotides: TGTGCCAGCAGCCAGCGGACAGGCTACAATGAGCAGTTCTTC.

The rearrangement uses TRBV2 and TRBJ1-2; D may be TRBD1 (6 bases). Germline CDR1 and CDR2: SNHLY and FYNNEI. Trimming left V 3 bases short and J 2 bases short, with 13 bases between. The CDR3 runs to 15 residues. CDR3 nucleotide sequence: TGTGCCAGCAGTGATTATCCAGGGGTGAACTATGGCTACACCTTC. It specifies CASSDYPGVNYGYTF.

This rearrangement joins TRBV7-6 to TRBJ2-7; 10 nucleotides match TRBD1. The junction had 6 bases not matched to a gene; V was cut back by 5 bases and J by 2 bases. The CDR3 contains 15 residues. Germline CDR1 SGHVS, CDR2 FNYEAQ. CDR3: CASSPGQGMAYEQYF. Here the CDR3 DNA reads TGTGCCAGCAGCCCGGGACAGGGGATGGCCTACGAGCAGTACTTC.

This clonotype was recorded a few times. This rearrangement joins TRBV12-3 or TRBV12-4 to TRBJ2-2; TRBD1 agrees at 8 bases. The CDR3 contains 16 residues. J lost 4 bases, V lost 3 bases, and 7 bases had no gene match. Written as DNA, the CDR3 is TGTGCCAGCAGTTTTCCCCTTACAGGGGGCACCGGGGAGCTGTTTTTT. Protein: CASSFPLTGGTGELFF.

This chain connects TRBV6-2 or TRBV6-3 to TRBJ2-5; 9 bases match TRBD1. This CDR3 contains 11 residues. Germline CDR1 reads MNHEY; CDR2 reads SVGEGT. Unmatched junction bases numbered 4, after V lost 7 bases and J lost 10 bases. CDR3 sequence (DNA): TGTGCCAGCACCTCGGGACAGGGCCAGTACTTC. Its translation: CASTSGQGQYF.

This clonotype has ten or more counts. This sequence joins TRBV4-1 and TRBJ1-2, with a tentative D call TRBD1 (5 bases). In germline, CDR1 is MGHRA, CDR2 YSYEKL. This CDR3 has 19 residues. V shed 0 bases and J shed 7 bases, with 27 bases lying between them. The DNA of the CDR3 is TGCGCCAGCAGCCAAGAGGACACCACTACGCCAGGCTCGAGGGGTGGCTACACCTTC. Translating gives CASSQEDTTTPGSRGGYTF.

The CDR3 nucleotides are TGTGCCAGCAGCTTACGACAGGCTTTCTACGAGCAGTACTTC. Its translation: CASSLRQAFYEQYF. The chain is built from TRBV5-6 and TRBJ2-7, with a tentative D call TRBD1 (6 bases). Per germline, CDR1 SGHDT and CDR2 YYEEEE. This CDR3 comprises 14 residues. The V and J ends lost 2 bases and 3 bases respectively, with 12 bases between them.

The chain recombines TRBV7-6 with TRBJ2-5, with D possibly TRBD1 on 6 matching bases. Deletions cut 0 bases from V and 4 bases from J, with 15 bases between. Germline CDR1 and CDR2: SGHVS and FNYEAQ. This CDR3 is built from 16 residues. CDR3 amino acids: CASSLAAGATSETQYF. Written as DNA, the CDR3 is TGTGCCAGCAGCTTAGCGGCAGGGGCGACGTCAGAGACCCAGTACTTC.

This chain links TRBV18 with TRBJ1-1; D unresolved. CDR1 and CDR2 from the germline V gene are KGHSH and LQKENI. Trimming pared 0 bases from V and 0 bases from J, leaving 14 bases between. The CDR3 contains 17 residues. The chain's CDR3 is CASSPPESRYLNTEAFF. In DNA, the CDR3 is TGTGCCAGCTCACCACCGGAATCTAGATATTTGAACACTGAAGCTTTCTTT. The variable domain in full, completed from reference TRBV18 and TRBJ1-1, reads NAGVMQNPRHLVRRRGQEARLRCSPMKGHSHVYWYRQLPEEGLKFMVYLQKENIIDESGMPKERFSAEFPKEGPSILRIQQVVRGDSAAYFCASSPPESRYLNTEAFFGQGTRLTVV.

This clonotype came up a few times. The genes are TRBV5-1 and TRBJ1-2; unclear D gene. Germline V gene lookup returns CDR1 SGHRS and CDR2 YFSETQ. V dropped 6 bases and J dropped 2 bases, with 11 bases sitting between them. There are 13 residues in the CDR3. The CDR3 protein is CASNKGGNYGYTF. The CDR3, as DNA: TGCGCCAGCAACAAAGGCGGGAACTATGGCTACACCTTC.